This TCR beta chain stems from a study of cytomegalovirus exposure and HLA in healthy donors (dated by TCRdb to 2017 to 2019). About the study as a whole: In an earlier analysis of some 550 of the donors, approximately 260 Gb of sequence data and some 120 million unique TCR beta sequences from about 190 million T cells were reported. An earlier analysis of several hundred of the donors applied high-throughput TCR beta sequencing to assess whether each TCR beta V gene segment acted as functional or pseudogenic. Typing coverage varied by locus: roughly 620-640 donors for A, B, C, DRB1 and DQB1; approximately 500 for DQA1; some 610 for DPA1; some 470 for DPB1. On average, 235,054 unique TCR beta nucleotide sequences were sequenced per donor among fewer than 500 genotyped donors of the cohort, with 15% to 20% of those sequences being non-productive. In a later analysis, previously published TCR beta repertoires from 666 donors were re-analyzed and high-resolution HLA genotyping was added so that TCR occurrence patterns could be studied. Every repertoire in the discovery cohort had been generated on one and the same sequencing platform. Roughly 300 gigabases of sequencing data and 70 million to 100 million unique TCR sequences were included in an early release covering 550 to 800 HLA-typed donors. To predict cytomegalovirus infection status, the study combined high-throughput TCR immunosequencing, statistical association of individual TCRs with disease status, and machine learning. In addition to the first cohort of around 670 subjects, a separate validation cohort of 100 to 150 different subjects was used. Roughly five DR-DQ haplotypes were handled as single units for association and clustering, since linkage in the cohort was strong. Class I and class II HLA loci were covered by the typing at four-digit resolution. Donor age, sex, ethnicity and CMV serostatus were compiled alongside the repertoire data. Rather than drawing on any new phenotypic data, the later analysis identified candidate immune exposures from TCR beta sequences and the way those sequences occurred across donors. The study aimed to test whether signatures of past pathogen exposure could be identified by cataloging public T cell receptors. A later genetic analysis used genome-wide SNP genotypes for about 65% of the 666 donors, treating that subset as a discovery cohort. The study profiled the T cell repertoires of hundreds of subjects by immunosequencing and related them to cytomegalovirus serostatus. Among the 398 genotyped donors, approximately 77% belonged to the genetic ancestry cluster associated with self-reported Caucasian donors. Study-wide findings and limitations: CMV serostatus was the only immune exposure information available for the cohort. The sequencing pipeline was judged likely to have produced a cluster of highly shared sequence variants as a technical artifact. According to a later genetic analysis, donors in an Asian-associated ancestry cluster had fewer N-insertions in productive TCRs than the approximately 630-donor mean. It was suggested by the authors that the approach could potentially be generalized to other disease states and immunological phenotypes. The 87-base-pair reads could not distinguish some IMGT-functional V segments, including TRBV6-2 and TRBV6-3, so those segments were excluded. In the study, approximately 150 TCR beta chains were listed as associated with cytomegalovirus. Compared with equally common non-associated chains, HLA-associated TCR beta chains in a later analysis were more clonally expanded and had lower generation probabilities. The classifier was reported to diagnose cytomegalovirus status with high specificity and sensitivity in both the original cohort and the validation cohort. Sequencing depth was assumed to be roughly uniform across donors in the presence/absence analyses, though that assumption may not hold. The cohort was sequenced for TCR beta chains only, and without alpha or paired-chain data the features that could be detected were limited. A later analysis associated 15,000 to 20,000 TCR beta sequences with specific HLA alleles at a false discovery rate of 0.05. Linkage disequilibrium might explain the correlated functional status among segregating V segments, but an unknown experimental factor could not be excluded. When HLA alleles, especially DR and DQ, strongly co-occurred, attributing TCR associations to individual alleles was difficult. In a later analysis, TCR association rates were found to vary across HLA loci, with the most associated TCRs seen for DRB1 alleles and the fewest for HLA-C alleles. In an earlier analysis of approximately 590 of the donors, most TCR beta V segments were observed in productive rearrangements about 87% or about 30% of the time, broadly matching IMGT annotations. Approximately 18 rarely observed V segments, including chromosome 9 orphons, were excluded from the earlier analysis of about 500 of the donors because counts were too low. Because HLA typing was missing for some donors at each locus, association tests included only the typed subset. An association between a missense DCLRE1C variant and V-gene and J-gene trimming of TCR beta chains was found in a later genetic analysis and replicated in an independent cohort. Most TCR sequences were seen in very few donors, while some public TCRs were found in many individuals. A later analysis found that most CMV-associated TCR beta chains appeared HLA-restricted, with HLA associations seemingly driven largely by CMV exposure. According to a later analysis, parvovirus B19, influenza, CMV and Epstein-Barr virus appeared linked to several top co-occurrence clusters. A further reported finding was that TCR beta sequences accurately predicted the HLA-A and HLA-B alleles for most subjects in the first cohort. In vitro tests confirmed that a few of the cytomegalovirus-associated TCR beta chains recognize cytomegalovirus antigens.

The library was generated by the immunoSEQ multiplex PCR assay. For the multiplex PCR, a mixture combining 60 forward primers for TCR Vbeta segments and 13 reverse primers for TCR Jbeta segments was used. Amplification of the CDR3 region of rearranged TCR beta genes was performed with a multiplex PCR assay on genomic DNA. On the Illumina HiSeq System, the amplified TCR beta libraries were sequenced as 87-base-pair reads. In the paper's pipeline: In a later analysis, tens of millions of unique TCR beta chains were counted across the roughly 700 repertoires, and some 10 million of these chains were shared by at least two donors. Raw reads were error-corrected and collapsed into unique sequences with a nearest-neighbor algorithm that merged closely related sequences to remove PCR and sequencing errors. Alignment of CDR3 sequences to IMGT reference sequences was used to assign V, D and J gene segments. For a sequence to be retained, a match of at least six nucleotides to both a V gene segment and a J gene segment was required. Rearrangements were classified as productive when the CDR3 lacked stop codons and remained in frame with V and J, and all other rearrangements were classified as non-productive. CDR3 was defined according to IMGT convention as the region running from the second conserved V-encoded cysteine to the conserved J-encoded phenylalanine. In an earlier analysis of roughly 580 of the donors, sequences lacking an unambiguous match to a single V gene segment were excluded. In an earlier analysis of approximately 610 of the donors, V segments were called functional above 56.7% productive rearrangements and were called segregating when the between-donor standard deviation exceeded 5%. A statistical classification framework was built to diagnose cytomegalovirus status from the catalog of TCR beta chain sequences. A later analysis assigned V and J genes by comparing TCR nucleotide sequences with IMGT/GENE-DB human TR gene sequences. Using the TCRdist pipeline, a later analysis assigned CDR3 sequences along with most-parsimonious VDJ recombination scenarios. A later analysis defined each TCR beta chain by its CDR3 amino acid sequence plus V-gene family, and excluded reads lacking a unique V-gene family. To address suspected cross-contamination and a sequencing artifact, a later analysis removed 592 highly shared, low-generation-probability nucleotide sequences. In a later analysis, a clonal expansion index for each public chain was calculated from normalized within-repertoire ranks of inferred template counts. In a later analysis, generation probabilities were computed using a VDJ recombination model fitted to out-of-frame rearrangements, and the results were checked against IGoR. A later analysis scored TCR-TCR, TCR-HLA and TCR-CMV co-occurrence with hypergeometric tests, applying a repertoire-size bias correction to TCR pairs. In a later analysis, false discovery rates were estimated by permuting HLA or CMV assignments 20 times. In a later analysis, co-occurring TCRs were grouped using DBSCAN, with TCRdist sequence similarity added in when clustering inside HLA-allele-positive subsets. Repertoires with fewer than 30,000 or more than 120,000 public chains, plus five repertoires with anomalous nucleotide sharing, were excluded from co-occurrence clustering. Entries here come from immuneACCESS through TCRdb and include only in-frame sequences with V and J called. Some clones fail to appear in such tables; in the studies checked, an unresolved V gene covers under half of the shortfall, and the cause of the remainder is unknown. V, J and clone size reflect that table, while D and trimming were determined from the DNA. Within this sample are just under 250,000 clones, with around 80% of them counted one time only. 5% to 6.5% of the sample lies in the top ten.

To note about this clone: It has no known antigen specificity. Base qualities are not at hand, and no much larger clone is one base apart.

The cohort was made up of hundreds of healthy bone marrow donors. Cohort members were all nominally healthy when sampled, although unrecorded immune exposures were likely present. The donor tested CMV seropositive, placing the donor among the 289 seropositive members of the cohort. A peripheral blood sample was provided by each donor, and peripheral blood mononuclear cells were used for TCR beta sequencing. The Qiagen DNeasy Blood Extraction Kit was used to extract genomic DNA from the blood cell samples. Trimming accounts for 4 bases at V and 2 bases at J, while the number of junction bases matched to no gene is 2. Spanning cysteine to phenylalanine, the CDR3 consists of 14 amino acids. Of the read, only the CDR3 DNA is kept; its 42 bases are in frame from base 1. Taken from the germline V gene, the CDR1 and CDR2 loops are SGHRS and YFSETQ.

The sequence links TRBV5-1 to TRBJ1-3; 8 bases in between match TRBD1. The source is a woman between 40 and 55 years old in good health and CMV-seropositive. Sequencing input: PBMCs. The sequenced DNA is TGCGCCAGCAGCCAGGGACAGGCTGGAAACACCATATATTTT. The translation is CASSQGQAGNTIYF.